This T cell receptor (beta chain) was captured by sequencing in a study of neurological immune-mediated disorders. TCRdb analysed the 5' RACE reads with MiXCR anew, one entry per CDR3 protein. The table lists tens of thousands of distinct CDR3 sequences, under 5.5% of them singletons. This clonotype was seen ten or more times. A junction end diverges from the germline sequence, so it may reflect a read error. This CDR3 is built from 13 residues. Looked up from germline, CDR1 is SGHVS and CDR2 is FNYEAQ. Sequenced: PBMCs. This TCR came from a woman aged 50 to 60 with multiple sclerosis. The gene calls are TRBV7-6 and TRBJ1-5; D not resolved. The DNA for the CDR3 is TGTGCCAGCAGCTTAGCGCGAGATCAGCCCCAGAATTTT. Protein sequence: CASSLARDQPQNF.